Shown below are 19 T cell receptor beta chains from a single sample sequenced in a study of shared clonotypes between healthy human individuals. Generated by immunoSEQ multiplex PCR, the TCRdb table keeps only in-frame clones and is missing some. The sample holds 2 million to 3 million clones, roughly 93% seen once. The sequenced sample consisted of naive CD4+ T cells from PBMCs. As for subset: CD45RA+ positively selected. These receptors were taken from a man aged 18 to 30 in good health. Some clones in this sample may be carry-over from other donors' samples.

Notes on this clone: The same CDR3 arises from other DNA sequences in this sample as well. The V and J genes are TRBV5-1 and TRBJ1-3; D is unresolved. V was cut by 3 bases and J by 0 bases, with 10 bases left in between. The CDR3 covers 15 residues. Germline V gives CDR1 SGHRS, CDR2 YFSETQ. CDR3 sequence (DNA): TGCGCCAGCAGCTCAGACGGAAGCTCTGGAAACACCATATATTTT. Amino acids: CASSSDGSSGNTIYF. Full variable domain (remainder filled in from reference TRBV5-1 and TRBJ1-3): KAGVTQTPRYLIKTRGQQVTLSCSPISGHRSVSWYQQTPGQGLQFLFEYFSETQRNKGNFPGRFSGRQFSNSRSEMNVSTLELGDSALYLCASSSDGSSGNTIYFGEGSWLTVV.

V is TRBV6-1 and J is TRBJ2-3; D not certain. CDR3 length: 12 amino acids. The germline gives CDR1 MNHNS, CDR2 SASEGT. V was shortened by 2 bases and J by 7 bases, with 7 bases between the two germline ends. The CDR3 nucleotides are TGTGCCAGCAGTGAACTCCCTAATACGCAGTATTTT. Residues: CASSELPNTQYF.

The chain links TRBV7-9 to TRBJ1-6; D is unclear. CDR1 and CDR2 (germline): SEHNR, FQNEAQ (reference sequence). The CDR3 runs to 14 residues. With 6 bases removed from V and 7 bases from J, the gap between germline ends came to 13 bases. This chain's CDR3 is CASRPTGENSPLHF. The CDR3 DNA sequence: TGTGCCAGCAGGCCCACTGGTGAGAATTCACCCCTCCACTTT.

The chain uses TRBV28 and TRBJ2-7; TRBD1 might be the D (6 bases). The CDR3 runs to 14 residues. Trimming took off 7 bases at V and 3 bases at J, with 16 bases between the two ends. CDR1 is MDHEN and CDR2 is SYDVKM in the germline V gene. The CDR3: CASTSSGQLYEQYF. In DNA, the CDR3 is TGTGCCAGCACCTCTTCCGGACAGCTCTACGAGCAGTACTTC.

This chain connects TRBV29-1 to TRBJ2-1, with 10 bases lining up with TRBD2. Germline V gene sequence: CDR1 SQVTM, CDR2 ANQGSEA. The CDR3 has 17 residues. Trimming at V came to 6 bases and at J to 3 bases, leaving 14 bases not matched to a gene. CDR3 in amino acids: CSVPTSGTNLLYNEQFF. The CDR3 coding sequence is TGCAGCGTACCCACTAGCGGGACGAATTTACTCTACAATGAGCAGTTCTTC.

The rearrangement joins TRBV28 to TRBJ2-3; 8 bases align to TRBD1. The trim removed 5 bases at V and 3 bases at J, leaving 4 bases unmatched. The CDR3 runs 14 residues. CDR1 is MDHEN and CDR2 is SYDVKM in the germline V gene. CDR3 bases: TGTGCCAGCAGTGCTTACAGGGGGACAGATACGCAGTATTTT. The encoded protein is CASSAYRGTDTQYF.

V gene TRBV7-7 combines with J gene TRBJ2-7; possibly TRBD2 for D (5 bases). CDR1 is SSHAT, CDR2 FNYEAQ, per germline (reference sequence). V was clipped by 1 base and J by 0 bases, with 10 bases between them. This CDR3 has 15 residues. The CDR3 DNA is TGTGCCAGCAGCTTAGGTCGGGGAACCTCCTACGAGCAGTACTTC. Translated: CASSLGRGTSYEQYF. Supplemented by reference TRBV7-7 and TRBJ2-7, the full variable domain reads GAGVSQSPRYKVTKRGQDVTLRCDPISSHATLYWYQQALGQGPEFLTYFNYEAQPDKSGLPSDRFSAERPEGSISTLTIQRTEQRDSAMYRCASSLGRGTSYEQYFGPGTRLTVT.

The chain combines TRBV20-1 with TRBJ1-2; no firm D call. Germline CDR1 and CDR2: DFQATT and SNEGSKA (reference sequence). The CDR3 has 10 residues. The germline V and J ends were trimmed by 3 bases and 4 bases, with 3 bases remaining between them. This CDR3 reads CSARSYGYTF. CDR3 bases: TGCAGTGCTAGGAGCTATGGCTACACCTTC.

J is TRBJ2-3 and V is TRBV5-1; no reliable D call. Trimming took 6 bases from V and 4 from J, leaving 9 bases between them. The CDR3 length is 12 residues. Germline assignment: CDR1 SGHRS and CDR2 YFSETQ. CDR3 nucleotides: TGCGCCAGCAACGGTTTTTCAGATACGCAGTATTTT. Translated, it gives CASNGFSDTQYF. The full variable domain, with the rest looked up from reference TRBV5-1 and TRBJ2-3, is KAGVTQTPRYLIKTRGQQVTLSCSPISGHRSVSWYQQTPGQGLQFLFEYFSETQRNKGNFPGRFSGRQFSNSRSEMNVSTLELGDSALYLCASNGFSDTQYFGPGTRLTVL.

Worth noting for this clone: Other DNA sequences of this sample code for an identical CDR3. The J gene is TRBJ2-3, the V gene TRBV19, with 12 bases aligning to TRBD2. The germline gives CDR1 LNHDA, CDR2 SQIVND (reference sequence). The J segment lost 6 bases and the V segment lost 8 bases, leaving 9 bases of the junction unmatched. The CDR3 consists of 15 residues. The DNA for the CDR3 is TGTGCCAGTTCACGACTAGCGGGGGCAGGGGATACGCAGTATTTT. Amino acid sequence: CASSRLAGAGDTQYF.

The chain has TRBV6-5 and TRBJ1-4; D unresolved. The CDR3 consists of 12 residues. The V gene lost 6 bases and the J gene lost 10 bases, with 12 bases spanning the gap. The V gene's germline CDR1 is MNHEY and CDR2 SVGAGI. Here the CDR3 DNA reads TGTGCCAGCAGCTCCCGGGCGGGAAAACTGTTTTTT. Encoded protein: CASSSRAGKLFF.

The chain carries TRBV12-5 and TRBJ2-3; D perhaps matches TRBD2 (6 bases). In germline, CDR1 is LGHNT, CDR2 FRNRAP. The CDR3 extends over 14 amino acids. V shed 5 bases and J shed 1 base, with 10 bases lying between them. CDR3 protein: CASGAGPRTDTQYF. DNA of the CDR3: TGTGCTAGTGGTGCGGGACCGCGCACAGATACGCAGTATTTT.

V and J are TRBV15 and TRBJ2-3; tentatively, D is TRBD2 (6 bases). The CDR3 runs 14 residues. Germline lookup yields CDR1 LNHNV and CDR2 YYDKDF (reference sequence). The V gene lost 5 bases and the J gene lost 4 bases, with 13 bases spanning the gap. This CDR3 is CATSAAGSSDTQYF. The CDR3 DNA reads TGTGCCACCAGCGCGGCGGGGAGCTCAGATACGCAGTATTTT.

The chain employs TRBV2 and TRBJ1-2; D perhaps matches TRBD1 (5 bases). Trimming removed 4 bases at V and 12 bases at J, with 12 bases between. Germline loops: CDR1 SNHLY, CDR2 FYNNEI. CDR3 length: 11 residues. CDR3 sequence (DNA): TGTGCCAGCAGTGCGGACAATAAGAACACCTTC. Translating gives CASSADNKNTF.

The CDR3 spells CASSWLAGVDTQYF. Here the CDR3 DNA reads TGTGCCAGCAGCTGGTTAGCTGGAGTAGATACGCAGTATTTT. The chain employs TRBV7-3 and TRBJ2-3; no reliable D call. This CDR3 has 14 residues. Looked up from germline, CDR1 is SGHTA and CDR2 is FQGTGA. V gave up 4 bases and J gave up 5 bases, with 13 bases separating them.

The chain links TRBV27 to TRBJ2-7; D gene uncertain. Germline CDR1 MNHEY, CDR2 SMNVEV (reference sequence). The CDR3 contains 10 residues. The germline V and J ends were trimmed by 9 bases and 2 bases, with 5 bases remaining between them. CDR3 sequence: CASPPYEQYF. As DNA, the CDR3 is TGTGCCAGTCCGCCCTACGAGCAGTACTTC.

This chain joins TRBV30 and TRBJ2-7; 8 bases align to TRBD1. The V segment lost 3 bases and the J segment 3 bases; nucleotides outside the gene matches: 4. The germline V gene has CDR1 GTSNPN and CDR2 SVGIG (reference sequence). CDR3 length equals 13 residues. DNA of the CDR3: TGTGCCTGGAGAGATGACAGGGGCTACGAGCAGTACTTC. Its translation: CAWRDDRGYEQYF.

The CDR3 sequence: CASSAIQNTEAFF. DNA of the CDR3: TGCGCCAGCAGCGCAATTCAGAACACTGAAGCTTTCTTT. The chain employs TRBV10-2 and TRBJ1-1; D not resolved. Germline V gives CDR1 WSHSY, CDR2 SAAADI. With 6 bases removed from V and 1 base from J, the gap between germline ends came to 9 bases. The CDR3 contains 13 residues.

The chain is built from TRBV2 and TRBJ2-7; 7 nucleotides align to TRBD1. Germline trimming cut 5 bases from V and 0 bases from J; bases unmatched to any gene: 10. The CDR3 has 16 residues. The germline CDR1 and CDR2 sequences are SNHLY and FYNNEI. The DNA of the CDR3 is TGTGCCAGCAGTACTCCGGGACAGTTGAGCTCCTACGAGCAGTACTTC. Amino acids: CASSTPGQLSSYEQYF.